The 23 T cell receptor beta chains in this list originate from one sample, sequenced in a study of naive and memory T cell subsets. Two oligonucleotides, mixed equimolar, formed the beta constant-region primer covering TRBC1 and TRBC2. The ligated cDNA underwent four PCR rounds using SP2 and nested alpha and beta constant-region primers. TCRdb processed the UMI-ligation and nested PCR reads anew with MiXCR; each CDR3 protein has one entry. Of approximately 29,000 distinct CDR3 sequences in the sample, under 20% were seen once. Sequencing input: effector memory CD4+ T cells from blood. Documented subset: effector memory, CD45RA- CD27-. The receptors stem from a human donor in good health.

This chain joins TRBV20-1 and TRBJ2-1; D is possibly TRBD1 (6 bases). Germline loops: CDR1 DFQATT, CDR2 SNEGSKA (reference sequence). There are 15 residues in the CDR3. Trimming left V 6 bases short and J 3 bases short, with 18 bases between. The CDR3 loop is CSALGLGANYNEQFF. DNA for the CDR3: TGCAGTGCCCTAGGTCTGGGGGCGAACTACAATGAGCAGTTCTTC.

The chain uses TRBV27 and TRBJ2-2; 13 nucleotides agree with TRBD2. V trimming: 2 bases; J trimming: 0 bases; junction bases outside the gene matches: 6. Looked up from germline, CDR1 is MNHEY and CDR2 is SMNVEV (reference sequence). The CDR3 has 19 amino acids. In DNA form, the CDR3 reads TGTGCCAGCAGTTTAAGATGGACTAGCGGGAGCTCGAACACCGGGGAGCTGTTTTTT. This codes for CASSLRWTSGSSNTGELFF.

This chain joins TRBV6-2 or TRBV6-3 and TRBJ1-1; D gene uncertain. Germline assignment: CDR1 MNHEY and CDR2 SVGEGT. Trimming shortened V by 0 bases and J by 0 bases, and 14 bases separated the two germline ends. The CDR3 spans 17 residues. This chain's CDR3 is CASSYSGRTSLNTEAFF. The CDR3 nucleotides are TGTGCCAGCAGTTACTCGGGCAGGACCTCCTTGAACACTGAAGCTTTCTTT.

There are many counts of this clonotype. The gene calls are TRBV20-1 and TRBJ2-1, with D possibly matching TRBD1 (5 bases). This CDR3 comprises 14 residues. Trimming removed 0 bases from V and 7 bases from J, with 13 bases in between. Germline assignment: CDR1 DFQATT and CDR2 SNEGSKA (reference sequence). This CDR3 is CSAREWNRLNEQFF. The CDR3 region has the DNA TGCAGTGCTAGAGAATGGAACAGGTTGAATGAGCAGTTCTTC.

The chain links TRBV12-3 or TRBV12-4 to TRBJ1-2; the D gene is possibly TRBD1 (6 bases). V shed 4 bases and J shed 8 bases, with 14 bases lying between them. This CDR3 contains 13 residues. The CDR3 nucleotides read TGTGCCAGCAGTTCCTCAGGGGCACAAGGCTACACCTTC. This translates into CASSSSGAQGYTF.

By share of the sample, this clonotype is medium-sized. The gene calls are TRBV20-1 and TRBJ1-5; 12 bases are shared with TRBD1. CDR3 size: 15 residues. Germline trimming cut 4 bases from V and 6 bases from J; bases unmatched to any gene: 7. CDR1 and CDR2 from the germline V gene are DFQATT and SNEGSKA (reference sequence). Written as DNA, the CDR3 is TGCAGTGCTACGAGGGGACAGGGGGCGAGTCAGCCCCAGCATTTT. It codes for CSATRGQGASQPQHF.

In its sample, this clonotype was seen a few times. This chain uses TRBV3-1 with TRBJ2-3; D is tentatively TRBD1 or TRBD2 (5 bases each). Deletions cut 2 bases from V and 4 bases from J, with 10 bases between. The germline V gene encodes CDR1 LGHDT and CDR2 YNNKEL (reference sequence). This CDR3 has 14 amino acids. The CDR3 region has the DNA TGTGCCAGCAGCCAATCTGGGGGAGCAGATACGCAGTATTTT. Encoded protein: CASSQSGGADTQYF.

This clonotype was found many times. This chain links TRBV5-1 with TRBJ1-1; TRBD1 aligns across 7 bases. CDR3 length equals 17 residues. Looked up from germline, CDR1 is SGHRS and CDR2 is YFSETQ. The ends lost 0 bases at V and 9 bases at J; junction bases unmatched: 17. The DNA of the CDR3 is TGCGCCAGCAGCTTGGCGACAGGGTGGTTTCCCGAAACGAAAGCTTTCTTT. Protein sequence: CASSLATGWFPETKAFF.

This clonotype is medium-sized in the sample. The rearrangement uses TRBV10-2 and TRBJ1-2; D remains unclear. The ends were cut back, 0 bases at V and 2 bases at J, with 7 bases in the middle. CDR3 length: 14 amino acids. CDR1 and CDR2 (germline): WSHSY, SAAADI. The CDR3 protein is CASSESSTNYGYTF. The CDR3 DNA follows: TGCGCCAGCAGTGAGTCATCTACCAACTATGGCTACACCTTC.

This clonotype was seen a handful of times. V is TRBV29-1 and J is TRBJ1-1; the D is unclear. V gave up 4 bases and J gave up 3 bases, with 12 bases separating them. Germline V gives CDR1 SQVTM, CDR2 ANQGSEA. The CDR3 has 13 residues. CDR3 coding DNA: TGCAGCGTTGGTCTAGGGAGTTACACTGAAGCTTTCTTT. It specifies CSVGLGSYTEAFF.

In this sample, this clonotype turned up a few times. V and J are TRBV2 and TRBJ2-1; 8 nucleotides match TRBD2. There are 17 residues in the CDR3. CDR1 SNHLY and CDR2 FYNNEI come from the germline V gene. Trimming cost V 6 bases and J 5 bases; bases outside gene matches: 15. The chain's CDR3 is CASSLLGLAGTNNEQFF. CDR3 nucleotides: TGTGCCAGCAGCCTCCTAGGCCTAGCGGGTACAAACAATGAGCAGTTCTTC.

With regard to this clonotype: Germline and junction disagree at one end, which may indicate a read error. The chain couples TRBV29-1 to TRBJ2-7; D possibly corresponds to TRBD1 (6 bases). CDR1 and CDR2 from the germline V gene are SQVTM and ANQGSEA. This CDR3 is built from 13 residues. CDR3 nucleotides: TGCAGCGGAACAGGGTATAGCTCCTACGAGCTGTACTTC. Translating gives CSGTGYSSYELYF.

The gene calls are TRBV6-5 and TRBJ2-5, with 8 bases that match TRBD2. V shed 6 bases and J 1 base; nucleotides not matched to a gene: 7. The CDR3 runs to 15 residues. CDR1 is MNHEY, CDR2 SVGAGI, per germline. CDR3 amino acids: CASSLSGSGQETQYF. In nucleotides, the CDR3 is TGTGCCAGCAGCCTAAGCGGGAGCGGCCAAGAGACCCAGTACTTC.

There are a few counts of this clonotype. This chain joins TRBV5-1 and TRBJ2-3; 9 bases agree with TRBD1. J gave up 4 bases and V 3 bases, and 6 bases lay outside the gene matches. The CDR3 has 15 residues. Germline-derived CDR1 and CDR2 are SGHRS and YFSETQ. CDR3 sequence (DNA): TGCGCCAGCAGCTACCGGGACAGGGCGGCAGATACGCAGTATTTT. Its translation: CASSYRDRAADTQYF. Using reference TRBV5-1 and TRBJ2-3 for the parts outside the CDR3, the full variable domain is KAGVTQTPRYLIKTRGQQVTLSCSPISGHRSVSWYQQTPGQGLQFLFEYFSETQRNKGNFPGRFSGRQFSNSRSEMNVSTLELGDSALYLCASSYRDRAADTQYFGPGTRLTVL.

The V and J genes are TRBV6-2 or TRBV6-3 and TRBJ2-1, with 11 positions matching TRBD2. V trimming: 2 bases; J trimming: 4 bases; junction bases outside the gene matches: 10. Per germline, CDR1 MNHEY and CDR2 SVGEGT. The length of the CDR3 is 18 residues. The CDR3 bases are TGTGCCAGCAGTTACCTCGGTAGCGGGAGGGCCCGGTACAATGAGCAGTTCTTC. This encodes CASSYLGSGRARYNEQFF.

This clonotype was observed many times. The rearrangement links TRBV3-1 to TRBJ1-1; D is uncertain. Trimming left V 3 bases short and J 4 bases short, with 12 bases between. Germline CDR1 reads LGHDT; CDR2 reads YNNKEL (reference sequence). The CDR3 is made up of 14 amino acids. The DNA for the CDR3 is TGTGCCAGCAGCCACCTGGTAGGGTTCACTGAAGCTTTCTTT. It yields the protein CASSHLVGFTEAFF.

CDR3 coding DNA: TGTGCCAGCAGTTACAGTCGGGCAGGCTCCTACGAGCAGTACTTC. Translating gives CASSYSRAGSYEQYF. The chain uses TRBV6-5 and TRBJ2-7, with D uncertain. The CDR3 extends over 15 amino acids. V was clipped by 2 bases and J by 0 bases, with 11 bases between them. The germline CDR1 and CDR2 sequences are MNHEY and SVGAGI.

This clonotype appeared many times. The V call is TRBV30, the J call TRBJ1-1; D gene uncertain. V lost 4 bases and J lost 0, with 9 bases in between. The CDR3 spans 13 residues. CDR1 is GTSNPN and CDR2 is SVGIG in the germline V gene (reference sequence). The CDR3 DNA sequence: TGTGCCTGGACCACAGCCATGAACACTGAAGCTTTCTTT. As protein: CAWTTAMNTEAFF.

This clonotype came up many times. The chain recombines TRBV14 with TRBJ1-6; unclear D gene. Trimming shortened V by 0 bases and J by 9 bases, and 9 bases separated the two germline ends. The CDR3 has 14 amino acids. CDR1 and CDR2 (germline): SGHDN, FVKESK. The CDR3 DNA reads as TGTGCCAGCAGCCAAGAGGGAGCTTCTTCACCCCTCCACTTT. Amino acid sequence: CASSQEGASSPLHF. The full variable domain, its missing parts supplied by reference TRBV14 and TRBJ1-6, is EAGVTQFPSHSVIEKGQTVTLRCDPISGHDNLYWYRRVMGKEIKFLLHFVKESKQDESGMPNNRFLAERTGGTYSTLKVQPAELEDSGVYFCASSQEGASSPLHFGNGTRLTVT.

The V call is TRBV7-8, the J call TRBJ2-7, with TRBD2 matching over 7 bases. Germline CDR1 reads SGHVS; CDR2 reads FQNEAQ. V trimming: 7 bases; J trimming: 4 bases; junction bases outside the gene matches: 13. The CDR3 spans 15 residues. The CDR3: CASTLGGSNSYEQYF. Here the CDR3 DNA reads TGTGCCAGCACCCTAGGCGGGAGCAATTCGTACGAGCAGTACTTC.

Many counts were recorded for this clonotype. The chain joins TRBV28 to TRBJ1-1; D is unresolved. V was cut by 5 bases and J by 1 base, with 11 bases left in between. There are 14 residues in the CDR3. CDR1 is MDHEN and CDR2 is SYDVKM in the germline V gene. CDR3 nucleotides: TGTGCCAGCAGTATTAGCATCAGGAACACTGAAGCTTTCTTT. Residues: CASSISIRNTEAFF.

The chain recombines TRBV7-6 with TRBJ1-4; the match to TRBD1 covers 9 bases. CDR3 length: 16 residues. The germline V gene has CDR1 SGHVS and CDR2 FNYEAQ. Trimming cost V 3 bases and J 7 bases; bases outside gene matches: 9. The CDR3 DNA follows: TGTGCCAGCAGCTTGGACAGGGGCCAGCTTTTTGAAAAACTGTTTTTT. Its translation: CASSLDRGQLFEKLFF. Combining the CDR3 with reference TRBV7-6 and TRBJ1-4 gives the whole variable domain GAGVSQSPRYKVTKRGQDVALRCDPISGHVSLYWYRQALGQGPEFLTYFNYEAQQDKSGLPNDRFSAERPEGSISTLTIQRTEQRDSAMYRCASSLDRGQLFEKLFFGSGTQLSVL.

This clonotype was seen a handful of times. The genes are TRBV6-5 and TRBJ1-1; the D gene is possibly TRBD1 (5 bases). Trimming removed 0 bases at V and 12 bases at J, with 14 bases between. This CDR3 has 13 amino acids. Germline loops: CDR1 MNHEY, CDR2 SVGAGI. The DNA for the CDR3 is TGTGCCAGCAGTTACTCCAATCAGGGCCGAACTTTCTTT. As protein: CASSYSNQGRTFF.